The clone carrying this TCR beta chain was counted between two and nine times. The antigen is not known. The entry originates in a study of T cell repertoires in cytomegalovirus infection. Overall study: Public signatures in TCR beta pointed to CMV infection and matching HLA type.

From the reads, TCRdb called clonotypes with MiXCR, one entry per CDR3 protein. This table has about 78,000 distinct CDR3 sequences, around 42% appearing once. Sequenced material: CD8+ T cells from cultured PBMCs, taken from culture after CMV antigen stimulation. The receptor comes from a human donor in good health (CMV status not recorded). Some clones in this sample may be carry-over from other donors' samples.

The CDR3 DNA sequence: TGTGCCAGCAGCCCGGCTAGCGGGGGTCAAGAGACCCAGTACTTC. Its protein product is CASSPASGGQETQYF. The chain combines TRBV7-9 with TRBJ2-5, with 10 bases lining up with TRBD2. This CDR3 is built from 15 residues. J gave up 2 bases and V 5 bases, and 5 bases lay outside the gene matches. Germline values: CDR1 SEHNR, CDR2 FQNEAQ (reference sequence). Full variable domain (missing parts from reference TRBV7-9 and TRBJ2-5): DTGVSQNPRHKITKRGQNVTFRCDPISEHNRLYWYRQTLGQGPEFLTYFQNEAQLEKSRLLSDRFSAERPKGSFSTLEIQRTEQGDSAMYLCASSPASGGQETQYFGPGTRLLVL.